This T cell receptor beta chain was obtained from a study of cytomegalovirus exposure and HLA in healthy donors. This CDR3 is built from 14 residues. V was clipped by 3 bases and J by 7 bases; unmatched bases: 8. Germline V gene sequence: CDR1 MGHRA, CDR2 YSYEKL. Study-wide results and limits: One variant, a missense change in DCLRE1C, was linked in a later analysis to TCR beta V- and J-gene trimming.

On this clone: The antigen is not known.

It was with 60 Vbeta and 13 Jbeta primers that the PCR ran. TCRdb keeps only in-frame clones here, not all; method: immunoSEQ multiplex PCR. The sample contains 150,000 or so clones, roughly 78% of which appear only once. The chain carries TRBV4-1 and TRBJ2-7; 8 bases are a match to TRBD1. Sequencing input: PBMCs. The sequence was collected from a man in his late teens or twenties in good health and CMV-seropositive. The CDR3 DNA is TGCGCCAGCAGCCAGGGACAGGTAATGGGTGAGCAGTACTTC. Translation: CASSQGQVMGEQYF.